The clone carrying this T cell receptor beta chain turned up a few times. The CDR3 length is 16 residues. With V trimmed by 1 base and J by 5 bases, 8 bases remained unmatched. The sample is drawn from a study of early T cells in non-severe SARS-CoV-2 infection. Study context: The study sequenced bulk RNA from unsorted whole blood, with chains unpaired.

TCRdb recomputed calls from the 5' RACE reads with MiXCR, one row per CDR3 protein. Of under 65,000 distinct CDR3 sequences in the sample, less than 15% were seen once. The chain recombines TRBV6-7 with TRBJ2-7; 10 nucleotides match TRBD2. TRBV6-7 is an ORF, and what it does is uncertain. The clonotype was recovered from an adult who was a healthcare worker with PCR-confirmed SARS-CoV-2 infection or an uninfected control (not recorded which). The sequenced sample was whole blood, obtained at baseline. The CDR3: CASSYCLAGEENEQYF. The CDR3 DNA reads as TGTGCCAGCAGTTACTGTCTAGCGGGAGAGGAAAACGAGCAGTACTTC.